This T cell receptor beta chain emerged from a study of CD8+ T cells in alopecia areata. Study-level findings and limits: TCRs were shared less clearly across patients than in mice, possibly for HLA-related reasons. More clonal than normal scalp was lesional scalp, particularly alopecia totalis/universalis.

For this clone: Its antigen is unidentified.

As the sequencing template, cDNA was produced by extracting RNA and reverse transcribing it. The repertoire was sequenced with immunoSEQ multiplex PCR; TCRdb's copy has only in-frame clones and lacks some. The sample holds 95,000 to 120,000 clones; approximately 63% are singletons and the top ten take more than 20%. Between the trimmed V and J ends, which lost 6 bases and 0 bases, there was a span of 9 bases. The CDR3 contains 13 residues. Germline V gene data show CDR1 as MNHNY and CDR2 as SVGAGI (reference sequence). The V and J genes are TRBV6-6 and TRBJ2-7; tentatively, D is TRBD1 (6 bases). The sequence derives from a human donor in good health. The source material was CD8+ T cells sorted from blood. CDR3 nucleotides: TGTGCCAGCAGCTACAGGGCCTCCTACGAGCAGTACTTC. Residues: CASSYRASYEQYF.